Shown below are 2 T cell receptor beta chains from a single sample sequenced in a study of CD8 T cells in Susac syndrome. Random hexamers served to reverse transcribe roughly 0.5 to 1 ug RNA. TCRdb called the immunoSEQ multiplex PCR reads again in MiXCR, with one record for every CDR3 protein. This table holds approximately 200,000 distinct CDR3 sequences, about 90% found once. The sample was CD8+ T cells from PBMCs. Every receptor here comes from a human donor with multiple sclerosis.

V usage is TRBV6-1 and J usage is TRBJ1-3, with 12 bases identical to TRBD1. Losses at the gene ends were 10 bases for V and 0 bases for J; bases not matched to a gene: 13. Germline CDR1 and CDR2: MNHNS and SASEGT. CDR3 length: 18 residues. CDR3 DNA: TGTGCCACACGCCGTACCGGGACAGGGGGCCGCTCTGGAAACACCATATATTTT. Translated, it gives CATRRTGTGGRSGNTIYF.

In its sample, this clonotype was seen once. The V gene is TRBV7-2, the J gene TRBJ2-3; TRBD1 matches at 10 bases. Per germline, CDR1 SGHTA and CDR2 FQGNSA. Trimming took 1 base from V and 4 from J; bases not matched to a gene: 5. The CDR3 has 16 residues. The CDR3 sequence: CASSLDPGQGPDTQYF. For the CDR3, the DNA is TGTGCCAGCAGCTTAGATCCGGGACAGGGGCCAGATACGCAGTATTTT.